Below are 25 T cell receptor beta chains sequenced from a single sample in a study of Ad26.COV2.S vaccination and SARS-CoV-2 variants listed by TCRdb under 2021. The treatment or condition label on this specimen signifies: 15 to 20 received Ad26.COV2.S at low or high dose, single or two shots; 5 received placebo; per-sample allocation not given. For vaccine and placebo recipients, repertoires were sequenced using samples collected on day 63 after the first injection. Libraries came from the immunoSEQ multiplex PCR assay. TCRdb mirrors the immuneACCESS table, restricted to in-frame sequences. Some clones are absent from its copies; in checked studies, under half trace to an unresolved V gene, and the reason for the others is unknown. The sample contains around 300,000 clones, about 88% of them found a single time. Jointly, the top ten make up around 10% of the sample. Specimen: peripheral blood, collected in a trial of Ad26.COV2.S vaccine versus placebo. The receptors derive from a person aged 18-65 years who received the Ad26.COV2.S COVID-19 vaccine or a placebo.

The gene calls are TRBV5-4 and TRBJ2-3, with no clear D. CDR1 is SGHNT and CDR2 is YYREEE in the germline V gene (reference sequence). V lost 6 bases and J lost 9, with 11 bases in between. The CDR3 loop spans 11 amino acids. The CDR3 loop is CASTDRRTQYF. CDR3 bases: TGTGCCAGCACTGACCGAAGGACGCAGTATTTT.

A word on this clone: One end of the junction varies from germline; a read error may be responsible. Other DNA sequences in the same sample also yield this CDR3. As DNA, the CDR3 is TGCGCCAGCAGTTTGGGACAGCCGAACACTGAAGCTTTCTTT. Translating gives CASSLGQPNTEAFF. The chain links TRBV5-1 to TRBJ1-1; 7 bases match TRBD1. The V gene's germline CDR1 is SGHRS and CDR2 YFSETQ. This CDR3 region has 14 residues.

The rearrangement uses TRBV27 and TRBJ2-6; 7 bases agree with TRBD1. The germline gives CDR1 MNHEY, CDR2 SMNVEV (reference sequence). The CDR3 length is 15 residues. Trimming cost V 8 bases and J 0 bases; bases outside gene matches: 4. The CDR3 nucleotides are TGTGCCAGCTCGAGGGGGCCCTCTGGGGCCAACGTCCTGACTTTC. Its translation is CASSRGPSGANVLTF.

J is TRBJ1-4 and V is TRBV7-9, with 7 bases matching TRBD1. Germline CDR1 and CDR2: SEHNR and FQNEAQ (reference sequence). Trimming at V came to 3 bases and at J to 1 base, leaving 5 bases not matched to a gene. The CDR3 is 16 residues long. The CDR3 protein is CASSFTRGETNEKLFF. For the CDR3, the DNA is TGTGCCAGCAGCTTCACCAGGGGGGAAACTAATGAAAAACTGTTTTTT. Complete variable domain (other parts from reference TRBV7-9 and TRBJ1-4): DTGVSQNPRHKITKRGQNVTFRCDPISEHNRLYWYRQTLGQGPEFLTYFQNEAQLEKSRLLSDRFSAERPKGSFSTLEIQRTEQGDSAMYLCASSFTRGETNEKLFFGSGTQLSVL.

The chain combines TRBV27 with TRBJ1-5; D is ambiguous. Germline V gene sequence: CDR1 MNHEY, CDR2 SMNVEV (reference sequence). V lost 1 base to trimming and J lost 3 bases, with 7 bases between them. CDR3 size: 14 residues. The CDR3 region has the DNA TGTGCCAGCAGTTTATACAGCTCCAATCAGCCCCAGCATTTT. It translates to CASSLYSSNQPQHF.

The chain joins TRBV6-2 or TRBV6-3 to TRBJ2-3; D may correspond to TRBD1 or TRBD2 (5 bases each). CDR3 size: 15 residues. In germline, CDR1 is MNHEY, CDR2 SVGEGT. V was clipped by 2 bases and J by 2 bases, with 11 bases between them. The CDR3 here is CASSYEGRITDTQYF. CDR3 coding DNA: TGTGCCAGCAGTTACGAGGGACGGATCACAGATACGCAGTATTTT.

Of note for this clone: A much larger clone lies one base from this, so it may be a read error. The chain uses TRBV7-9 and TRBJ2-2, with D uncertain. Germline lookup yields CDR1 SEHNR and CDR2 FQNEAQ (reference sequence). The CDR3 loop spans 13 amino acids. Trimming pared 3 bases from V and 1 base from J, leaving 3 bases between. CDR3 region: CASSLGNTGELFF. The CDR3 nucleotides read TGTGCCAGCAGCTTGGGGAACACCGGGGAGCTGTTTTTT.

This rearrangement joins TRBV9 to TRBJ2-1; D not resolved. V was pared by 2 bases and J by 8 bases, with 8 bases between. The germline V gene encodes CDR1 SGDLS and CDR2 YYNGEE. The length of the CDR3 is 12 residues. The CDR3: CASSVGSDEQFF. The CDR3 DNA is TGTGCCAGCAGCGTGGGATCGGATGAGCAGTTCTTC.

V gene TRBV23-1 combines with J gene TRBJ1-1; 8 bases map to TRBD1. TRBV23-1 is given ORF status, its function remaining uncertain. The trim removed 0 bases at V and 1 base at J, leaving 1 base unmatched. The CDR3 consists of 15 residues. CDR3 amino acids: CASSQSGQENTEAFF. The CDR3 region has the DNA TGCGCCAGCAGTCAATCGGGACAGGAGAACACTGAAGCTTTCTTT.

The V and J genes are TRBV18 and TRBJ2-5; the D gene is possibly TRBD1 (5 bases). CDR1 and CDR2 (germline): KGHSH, LQKENI. This CDR3 is 15 amino acids long. V gave up 1 base and J gave up 1 base, with 10 bases separating them. CDR3 nucleotides: TGTGCCAGCTCACCACAACAGGCAAGCCAAGAGACCCAGTACTTC. Translating gives CASSPQQASQETQYF.

The J gene is TRBJ1-2, the V gene TRBV19; D ambiguous. The V gene lost 4 bases and the J gene lost 7 bases, with 10 bases spanning the gap. Germline CDR1 LNHDA, CDR2 SQIVND (reference sequence). The CDR3 is made up of 12 amino acids. DNA of the CDR3: TGTGCCAGTAGTACGTCCCCCCGTGGCTACACCTTC. It specifies CASSTSPRGYTF.

V and J are TRBV4-3 and TRBJ2-7; D is ambiguous. This CDR3 spans 14 amino acids. The germline V and J ends were trimmed by 0 bases and 1 base, with 7 bases remaining between them. Germline values: CDR1 LGHNA, CDR2 YSLEER. The CDR3 sequence: CASSQEPRSYEQYF. The CDR3 bases are TGCGCCAGCAGCCAAGAGCCCAGGTCCTACGAGCAGTACTTC.

The chain recombines TRBV6-5 with TRBJ2-7; D might be TRBD1 (5 bases). CDR3 size: 13 residues. The germline V gene has CDR1 MNHEY and CDR2 SVGAGI. V dropped 4 bases and J dropped 3 bases, with 10 bases sitting between them. In DNA, the CDR3 is TGTGCCAGCAGTTTAACAGGTTTCTACGAGCAGTACTTC. Protein: CASSLTGFYEQYF.

This chain uses TRBV28 with TRBJ1-6; TRBD1 is a possible D gene (5 bases). Germline assignment: CDR1 MDHEN and CDR2 SYDVKM. The CDR3 sequence is 14 residues long. Trimming removed 3 bases from V and 6 bases from J, with 9 bases in between. The DNA of the CDR3 is TGTGCCAGCAGTTTGGCAGGGTCTAATTCACCCCTCCACTTT. It specifies CASSLAGSNSPLHF.

The chain recombines TRBV28 with TRBJ1-4; TRBD1 might be the D (5 bases). The CDR3 totals 14 residues. CDR1 MDHEN and CDR2 SYDVKM come from the germline V gene. V lost 5 bases and J lost 7, with 14 bases in between. The CDR3 loop is CASSAGATGEKLFF. As DNA, the CDR3 is TGTGCCAGCAGTGCCGGGGCGACGGGTGAAAAACTGTTTTTT.

V is TRBV5-1 and J is TRBJ2-3, with 9 bases aligning to TRBD1. CDR3 length equals 15 residues. V gave up 4 bases and J gave up 3 bases; unmatched junction bases: 6. Germline CDR1 is SGHRS and CDR2 is YFSETQ. The CDR3 sequence: CASSQGQGMTDTQYF. The CDR3 bases are TGCGCCAGCAGCCAAGGACAGGGGATGACAGATACGCAGTATTTT.

This chain connects TRBV4-2 to TRBJ2-7; D uncertain. In germline, CDR1 is LGHNA, CDR2 YNFKEQ. The CDR3 runs 16 residues. With 4 bases removed from V and 5 bases from J, the gap between germline ends came to 21 bases. CDR3 residues: CASSPGWVASQNEQYF. CDR3 in DNA: TGTGCCAGCAGCCCCGGATGGGTGGCCAGTCAGAACGAGCAGTACTTC.

The table lists this clone with a few counts. Other DNA sequences in the same sample also yield this CDR3. This chain joins TRBV27 and TRBJ2-7; D is possibly TRBD2 (5 bases). In germline, CDR1 is MNHEY, CDR2 SMNVEV (reference sequence). The CDR3 runs 11 residues. Trimming removed 6 bases at V and 4 bases at J, with 7 bases between. CDR3 bases: TGTGCCAGCAGGAGAGGGTACGAGCAGTACTTC. It codes for CASRRGYEQYF.

The rearrangement uses TRBV7-9 and TRBJ2-5; D unresolved. Germline V gene sequence: CDR1 SEHNR, CDR2 FQNEAQ (reference sequence). The CDR3 totals 13 residues. V was trimmed by 4 bases and J by 3 bases, leaving 9 bases between them. The CDR3 sequence: CASSSPWEETQYF. CDR3 sequence (DNA): TGTGCCAGCAGCTCCCCCTGGGAAGAGACCCAGTACTTC.

The chain has TRBV4-1 and TRBJ2-7; unclear D gene. This CDR3 spans 12 amino acids. Germline CDR1 reads MGHRA; CDR2 reads YSYEKL. Trimming stripped 0 bases from V and 4 bases from J, with 4 bases between. The CDR3 reads CASSQDEYEQYF. The CDR3 nucleotides read TGCGCCAGCAGCCAAGACGAGTACGAGCAGTACTTC.

The chain couples TRBV28 to TRBJ2-5, with 7 nucleotides matching TRBD2. The germline CDR1 and CDR2 sequences are MDHEN and SYDVKM. The V gene end was trimmed by 3 bases and the J gene end by 4 bases; junction bases not matched to a gene: 5. This CDR3 comprises 14 residues. The CDR3 coding sequence is TGTGCCAGCAGTTTGCGGGAGCCTGGAGAGACCCAGTACTTC. Translating gives CASSLREPGETQYF.

The rearrangement joins TRBV9 to TRBJ2-5; TRBD2 aligns across 12 bases. This CDR3 is 17 amino acids long. Germline values: CDR1 SGDLS, CDR2 YYNGEE. Germline trimming cut 0 bases from V and 5 bases from J; bases unmatched to any gene: 8. CDR3 sequence: CASSVGASGGARETQYF. DNA of the CDR3: TGTGCCAGCAGCGTAGGGGCTAGCGGGGGGGCCAGGGAGACCCAGTACTTC.

The chain carries TRBV6-1 and TRBJ2-3; tentatively, D is TRBD1 (6 bases). Germline-derived CDR1 and CDR2 are MNHNS and SASEGT. The V end lost 4 bases, the J end lost 0 bases, and 14 bases lay between the germline ends. CDR3 length: 16 amino acids. The CDR3 loop is CASSGTYRDSTDTQYF. The DNA of the CDR3 is TGTGCCAGCAGTGGGACTTACAGGGATAGCACAGATACGCAGTATTTT.

The chain uses TRBV5-5 and TRBJ1-1; 7 positions agree with TRBD1. CDR3 length: 14 amino acids. The germline V gene has CDR1 SGHKS and CDR2 YYEKEE (reference sequence). The ends lost 4 bases at V and 11 bases at J; junction bases unmatched: 14. CDR3 in amino acids: CASSTPGQRSDAFF. The CDR3 region has the DNA TGTGCCAGCAGCACCCCGGGACAGAGGTCAGATGCTTTCTTT.

J is TRBJ1-2 and V is TRBV9; D may be TRBD1 (5 bases). Germline CDR1 and CDR2: SGDLS and YYNGEE. V was shortened by 4 bases and J by 1 base, with 17 bases between the two germline ends. The CDR3 sequence is 16 residues long. CDR3 residues: CASSPQGGVRNYGYTF. CDR3 sequence (DNA): TGTGCCAGCAGCCCCCAGGGTGGGGTCCGTAACTATGGCTACACCTTC.